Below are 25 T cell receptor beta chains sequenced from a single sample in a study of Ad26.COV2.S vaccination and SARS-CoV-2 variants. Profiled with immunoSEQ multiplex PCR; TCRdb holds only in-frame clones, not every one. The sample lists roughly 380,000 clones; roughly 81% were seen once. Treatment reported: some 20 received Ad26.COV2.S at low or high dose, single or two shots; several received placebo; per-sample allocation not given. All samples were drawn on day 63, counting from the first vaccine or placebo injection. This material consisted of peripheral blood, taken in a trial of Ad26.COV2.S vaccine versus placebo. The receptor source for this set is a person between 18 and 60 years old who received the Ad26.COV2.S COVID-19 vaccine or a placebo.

The CDR3 bases are TGTGCCAGCGGAAGGTTCGCTGAAAAACTGTTTTTT. Translation gives CASGRFAEKLFF. The chain links TRBV11-2 to TRBJ1-4; the D is unclear. Trimming removed 8 bases at V and 7 bases at J, with 11 bases between. This CDR3 has 12 residues. Germline values: CDR1 SGHAT, CDR2 FQNNGV.

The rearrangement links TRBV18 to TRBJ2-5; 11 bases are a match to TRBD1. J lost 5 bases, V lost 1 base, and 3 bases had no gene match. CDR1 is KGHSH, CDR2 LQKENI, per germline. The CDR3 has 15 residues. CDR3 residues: CASSPRTGGWETQYF. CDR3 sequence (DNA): TGTGCCAGCTCACCACGGACAGGGGGCTGGGAGACCCAGTACTTC.

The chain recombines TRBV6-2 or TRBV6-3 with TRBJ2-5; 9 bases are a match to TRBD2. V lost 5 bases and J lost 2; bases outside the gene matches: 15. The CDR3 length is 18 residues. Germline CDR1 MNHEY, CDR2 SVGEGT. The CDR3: CASSEEVLAGGPQETQYF. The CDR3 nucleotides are TGTGCCAGCAGTGAGGAGGTTTTGGCGGGGGGGCCTCAAGAGACCCAGTACTTC.

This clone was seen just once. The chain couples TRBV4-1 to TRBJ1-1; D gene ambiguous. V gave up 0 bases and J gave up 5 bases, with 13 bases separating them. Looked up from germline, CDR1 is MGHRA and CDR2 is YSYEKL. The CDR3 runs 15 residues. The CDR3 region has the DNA TGCGCCAGCAGCCAAGAGTTTTCAGGAGGGACTGAAGCTTTCTTT. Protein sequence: CASSQEFSGGTEAFF.

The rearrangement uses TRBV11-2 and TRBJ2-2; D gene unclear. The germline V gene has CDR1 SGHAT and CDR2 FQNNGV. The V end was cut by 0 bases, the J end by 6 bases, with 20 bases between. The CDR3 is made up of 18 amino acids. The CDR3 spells CASSLDQWVLRDSGELFF. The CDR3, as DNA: TGTGCCAGCAGCTTAGATCAATGGGTATTAAGAGATTCCGGGGAGCTGTTTTTT.

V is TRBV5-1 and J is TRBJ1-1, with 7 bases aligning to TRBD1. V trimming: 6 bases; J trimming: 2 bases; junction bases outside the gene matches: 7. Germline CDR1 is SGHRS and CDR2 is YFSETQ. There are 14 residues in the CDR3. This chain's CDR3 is CASTQGGRNTEAFF. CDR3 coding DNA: TGCGCCAGCACCCAGGGGGGGAGAAACACTGAAGCTTTCTTT.

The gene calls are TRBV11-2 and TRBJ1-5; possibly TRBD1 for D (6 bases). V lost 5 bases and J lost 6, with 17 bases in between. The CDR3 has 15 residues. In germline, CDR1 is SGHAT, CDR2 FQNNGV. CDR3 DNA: TGTGCCAGCAGCCTCACGAGGGGGGCGAGTCAGCCCCAGCATTTT. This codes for CASSLTRGASQPQHF. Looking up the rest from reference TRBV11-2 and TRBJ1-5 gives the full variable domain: EAGVAQSPRYKIIEKRQSVAFWCNPISGHATLYWYQQILGQGPKLLIQFQNNGVVDDSQLPKDRFSAERLKGVDSTLKIQPAKLEDSAVYLCASSLTRGASQPQHFGDGTRLSIL.

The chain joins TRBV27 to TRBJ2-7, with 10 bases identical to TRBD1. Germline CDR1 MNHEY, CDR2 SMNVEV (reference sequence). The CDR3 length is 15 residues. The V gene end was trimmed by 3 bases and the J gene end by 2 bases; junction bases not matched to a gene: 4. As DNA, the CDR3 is TGTGCCAGCAGTTTGTGGACAGGGGGAGCCTACGAGCAGTACTTC. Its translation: CASSLWTGGAYEQYF.

The CDR3 DNA reads as TGCAGTGCCCAGGTAGGAGATACGCAGTATTTT. Residues: CSAQVGDTQYF. This sequence joins TRBV20-1 and TRBJ2-3; D unclear. Trimming took off 6 bases at V and 5 bases at J, with 9 bases between the two ends. The germline gives CDR1 DFQATT, CDR2 SNEGSKA (reference sequence). The CDR3 is made up of 11 amino acids.

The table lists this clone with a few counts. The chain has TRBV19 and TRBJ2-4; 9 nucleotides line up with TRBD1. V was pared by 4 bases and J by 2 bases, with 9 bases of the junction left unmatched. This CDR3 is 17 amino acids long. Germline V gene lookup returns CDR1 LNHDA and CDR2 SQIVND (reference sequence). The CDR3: CASSTPGDRVTKNIQYF. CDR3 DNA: TGTGCCAGTAGTACCCCGGGGGACAGGGTAACCAAAAACATTCAGTACTTC.

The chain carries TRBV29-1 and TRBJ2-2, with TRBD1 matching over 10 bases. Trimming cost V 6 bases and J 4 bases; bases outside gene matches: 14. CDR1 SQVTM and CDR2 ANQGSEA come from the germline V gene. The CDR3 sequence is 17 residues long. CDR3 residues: CSVQASDRGLVTGELFF. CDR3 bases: TGCAGCGTCCAAGCTTCCGACAGGGGGCTGGTCACCGGGGAGCTGTTTTTT.

The CDR3 protein is CASPHAAEETQYF. The CDR3 DNA sequence: TGTGCCAGTCCCCACGCCGCGGAAGAGACCCAGTACTTC. This chain links TRBV19 with TRBJ2-5, with unresolved D. Germline assignment: CDR1 LNHDA and CDR2 SQIVND (reference sequence). V dropped 8 bases and J dropped 3 bases, with 13 bases sitting between them. This CDR3 is built from 13 residues.

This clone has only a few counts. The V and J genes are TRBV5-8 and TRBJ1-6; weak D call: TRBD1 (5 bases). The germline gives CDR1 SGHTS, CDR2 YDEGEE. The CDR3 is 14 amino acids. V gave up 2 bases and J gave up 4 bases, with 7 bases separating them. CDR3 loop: CASSLQEYNSPLHF. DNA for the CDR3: TGTGCCAGCAGCTTACAGGAGTATAATTCACCCCTCCACTTT.

The chain's CDR3 is CASSQDQVYEQYF. CDR3 coding DNA: TGTGCCAGCAGCCAAGATCAGGTTTACGAGCAGTACTTC. The rearrangement joins TRBV3-1 (or the pseudogene TRBV3-2) to TRBJ2-7, with D unclear. The CDR3 is 13 amino acids. V was shortened by 0 bases and J by 4 bases, with 7 bases between the two germline ends. CDR1 LGHDT and CDR2 YNNKEL come from the germline V gene (reference sequence).

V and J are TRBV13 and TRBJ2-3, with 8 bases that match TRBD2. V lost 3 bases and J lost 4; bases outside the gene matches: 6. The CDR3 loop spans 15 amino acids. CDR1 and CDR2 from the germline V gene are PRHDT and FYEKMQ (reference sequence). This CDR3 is CASSLGGRRADTQYF. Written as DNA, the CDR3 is TGTGCCAGCAGCTTGGGCGGGAGGAGGGCAGATACGCAGTATTTT.

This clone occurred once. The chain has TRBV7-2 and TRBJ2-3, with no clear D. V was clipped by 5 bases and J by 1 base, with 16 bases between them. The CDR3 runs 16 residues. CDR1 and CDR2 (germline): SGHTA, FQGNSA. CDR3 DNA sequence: TGTGCCAGCAGCCCCCATGTGGGTTTCGGCACAGATACGCAGTATTTT. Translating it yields CASSPHVGFGTDTQYF.

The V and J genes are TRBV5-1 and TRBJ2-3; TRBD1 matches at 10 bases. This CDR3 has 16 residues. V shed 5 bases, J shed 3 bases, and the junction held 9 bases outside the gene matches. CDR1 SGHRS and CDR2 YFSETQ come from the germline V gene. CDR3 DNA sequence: TGCGCCAGCAGATCGACAGGGGGCGGGTTGACAGATACGCAGTATTTT. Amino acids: CASRSTGGGLTDTQYF. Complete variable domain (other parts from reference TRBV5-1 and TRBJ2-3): KAGVTQTPRYLIKTRGQQVTLSCSPISGHRSVSWYQQTPGQGLQFLFEYFSETQRNKGNFPGRFSGRQFSNSRSEMNVSTLELGDSALYLCASRSTGGGLTDTQYFGPGTRLTVL.

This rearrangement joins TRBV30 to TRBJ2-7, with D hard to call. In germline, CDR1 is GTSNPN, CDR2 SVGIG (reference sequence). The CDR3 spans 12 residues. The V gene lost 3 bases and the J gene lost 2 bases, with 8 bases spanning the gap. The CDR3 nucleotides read TGTGCCTGGAGCGGGCCTACCTACGAGCAGTACTTC. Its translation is CAWSGPTYEQYF.

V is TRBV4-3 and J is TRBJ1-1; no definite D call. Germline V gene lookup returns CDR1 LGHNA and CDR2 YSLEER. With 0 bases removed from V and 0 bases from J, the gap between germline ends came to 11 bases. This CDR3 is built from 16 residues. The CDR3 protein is CASSQDREGMNTEAFF. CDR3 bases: TGCGCCAGCAGCCAAGATAGGGAAGGGATGAACACTGAAGCTTTCTTT.

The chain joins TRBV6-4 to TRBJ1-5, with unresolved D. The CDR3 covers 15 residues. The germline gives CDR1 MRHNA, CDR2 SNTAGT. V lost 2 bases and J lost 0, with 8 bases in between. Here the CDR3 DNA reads TGTGCCAGCAGTGACGGTAGGTATAGCAATCAGCCCCAGCATTTT. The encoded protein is CASSDGRYSNQPQHF.

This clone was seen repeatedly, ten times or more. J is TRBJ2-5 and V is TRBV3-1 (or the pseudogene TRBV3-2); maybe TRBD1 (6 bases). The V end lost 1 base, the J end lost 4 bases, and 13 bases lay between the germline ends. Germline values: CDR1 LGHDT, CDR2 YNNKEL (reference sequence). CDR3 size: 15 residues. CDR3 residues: CASSQVTGSRETQYF. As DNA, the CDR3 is TGTGCCAGCAGCCAAGTGACAGGTAGTCGAGAGACCCAGTACTTC.

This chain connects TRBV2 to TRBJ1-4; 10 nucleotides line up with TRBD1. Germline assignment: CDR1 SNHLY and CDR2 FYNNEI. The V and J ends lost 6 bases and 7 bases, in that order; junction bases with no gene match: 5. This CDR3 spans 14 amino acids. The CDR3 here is CASRAGTGVEKLFF. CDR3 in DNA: TGTGCCAGCAGAGCCGGGACAGGGGTTGAAAAACTGTTTTTT.

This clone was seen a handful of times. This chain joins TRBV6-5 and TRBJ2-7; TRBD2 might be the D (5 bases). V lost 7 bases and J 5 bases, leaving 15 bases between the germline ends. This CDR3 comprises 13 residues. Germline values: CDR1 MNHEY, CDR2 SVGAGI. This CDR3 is CASTMAGYHEQYF. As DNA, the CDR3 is TGTGCCAGCACCATGGCGGGCTACCACGAGCAGTACTTC.

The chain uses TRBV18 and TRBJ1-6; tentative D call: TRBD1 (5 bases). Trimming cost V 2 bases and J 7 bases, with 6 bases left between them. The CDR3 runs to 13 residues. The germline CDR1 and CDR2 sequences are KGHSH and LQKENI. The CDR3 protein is CASSPWGNSPLHF. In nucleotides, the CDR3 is TGTGCCAGCTCACCATGGGGGAATTCACCCCTCCACTTT.

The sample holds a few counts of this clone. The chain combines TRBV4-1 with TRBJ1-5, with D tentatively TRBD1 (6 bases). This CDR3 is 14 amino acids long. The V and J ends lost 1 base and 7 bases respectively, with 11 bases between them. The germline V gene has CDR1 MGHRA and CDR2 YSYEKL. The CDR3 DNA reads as TGCGCCAGCAGCCAAGTACAGGGCGGGCAGCCCCAGCATTTT. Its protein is CASSQVQGGQPQHF.